This note documents a single T cell receptor (beta chain) sequence. Its antigen remains unidentified. This entry is derived from a study of Ad26.COV2.S vaccination and SARS-CoV-2 variants. Regarding the study as a whole: The TCR-based breadth and depth measures might underestimate overall T cell responses.

The CDR3 extends over 14 amino acids. With V trimmed by 2 bases and J by 5 bases, 3 bases remained unmatched. Looked up from germline, CDR1 is MNHEY and CDR2 is SMNVEV (reference sequence). Here immunoSEQ multiplex PCR was the method, and the copy in TCRdb shows in-frame clones only, minus some. The sample consists of over 110,000 clones, 80% to 90% of them appearing once. Material: peripheral blood, obtained after recovery from COVID-19. The V gene is TRBV27, the J gene TRBJ1-5, with 7 bases lining up with TRBD1. The receptor was isolated from a human donor who had recovered from COVID-19. The CDR3 DNA reads as TGTGCCAGCAGTTTACGACAGGGCTATCAGCCCCAGCATTTT. It is translated as CASSLRQGYQPQHF.